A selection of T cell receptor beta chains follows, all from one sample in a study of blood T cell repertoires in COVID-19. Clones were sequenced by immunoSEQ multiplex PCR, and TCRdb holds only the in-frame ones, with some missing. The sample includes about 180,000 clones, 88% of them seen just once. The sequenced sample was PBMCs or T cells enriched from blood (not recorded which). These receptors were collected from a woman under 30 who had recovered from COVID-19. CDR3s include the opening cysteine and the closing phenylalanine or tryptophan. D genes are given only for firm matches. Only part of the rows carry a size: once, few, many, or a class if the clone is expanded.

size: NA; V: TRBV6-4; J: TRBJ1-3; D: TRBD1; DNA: TGTGCCAGCAGTGACTCGAAACAGGGGGAGAGTAACGAAAACACCATATATTTT; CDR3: CASSDSKQGESNENTIYF
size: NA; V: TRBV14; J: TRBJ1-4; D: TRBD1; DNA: TGTGCCAGCAGCACCCGACAGGGTGGTGAAAAACTGTTTTTT; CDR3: CASSTRQGGEKLFF
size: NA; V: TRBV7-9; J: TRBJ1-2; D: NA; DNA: TGTGCCAGCAGCTTAGGGAAAACAGGGAACTATGGCTACACCTTC; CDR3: CASSLGKTGNYGYTF
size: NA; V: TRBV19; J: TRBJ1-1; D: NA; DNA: TGTGCCAGTTCCCCTCGGCGGGGGACCACTGAGGTTTTCTTT; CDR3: CASSPRRGTTEVFF
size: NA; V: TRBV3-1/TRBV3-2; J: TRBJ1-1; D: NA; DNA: TGTGCCAGCAGCCAGCGGTTATTGAACACTGAAGCTTTCTTT; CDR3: CASSQRLLNTEAFF
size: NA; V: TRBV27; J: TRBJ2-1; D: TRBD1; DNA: TGTGCCAGCAGTTTCCTAAAGCCAAAGGGGGCGCGAACTGACAATGAGCAGTTCTTC; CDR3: CASSFLKPKGARTDNEQFF
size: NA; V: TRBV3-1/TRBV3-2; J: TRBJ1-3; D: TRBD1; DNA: TGTGCCAGCTCCTACCCCTTGACAGGGGGAGGTGGAAACACCATATATTTT; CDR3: CASSYPLTGGGGNTIYF
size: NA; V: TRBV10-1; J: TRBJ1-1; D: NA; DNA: TGCGCCAGCAGTGCCGGGGTACCAAGGAACACTGAAGCTTTCTTT; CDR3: CASSAGVPRNTEAFF
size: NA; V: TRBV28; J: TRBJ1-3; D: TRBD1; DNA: TGTGCCAGCAGTTTTAACAGGGGGCTAGGAAACACCATATATTTT; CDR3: CASSFNRGLGNTIYF
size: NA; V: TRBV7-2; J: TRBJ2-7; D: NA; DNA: TGTGCCAGCAGTCCCGATTGGACCGGACAGTTCGGCGAGCAGTACTTC; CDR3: CASSPDWTGQFGEQYF
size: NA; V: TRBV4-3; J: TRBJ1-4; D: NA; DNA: TGCGCCAGCAGCCAAAACCCGGATGAAAAACTGTTTTTT; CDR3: CASSQNPDEKLFF
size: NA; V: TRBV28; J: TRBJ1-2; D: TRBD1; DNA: TGTGCCAGCAGTTCCCCCGGGACAGGGAACTATGGCTACACCTTC; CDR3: CASSSPGTGNYGYTF
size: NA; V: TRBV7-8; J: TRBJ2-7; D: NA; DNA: TGTGCCAGCAGCTTTAGACTCTCCTCCCACGAGCAGTACTTC; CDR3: CASSFRLSSHEQYF
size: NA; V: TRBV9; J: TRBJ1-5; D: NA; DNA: TGTGCCAGCAGCGTAGCTACGAGGGAAGACAATCAGCCCCAGCATTTT; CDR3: CASSVATREDNQPQHF
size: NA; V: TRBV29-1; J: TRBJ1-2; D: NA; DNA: TGCAGCGTTGATCAGGGCTACTCCTATGGCTACACCTTC; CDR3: CSVDQGYSYGYTF
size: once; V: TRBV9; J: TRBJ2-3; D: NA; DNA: TGTGCCAGCAGCGTAGGTTATAACACAGATACGCAGTATTTT; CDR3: CASSVGYNTDTQYF
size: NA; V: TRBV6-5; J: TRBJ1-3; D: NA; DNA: TGTGCCAGCAGTCCCGCGGGGCCCTCTGGAAACACCATATATTTT; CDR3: CASSPAGPSGNTIYF
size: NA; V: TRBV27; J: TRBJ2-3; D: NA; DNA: TGTGCCAGCAGTCCCATAAAGGCAGGAGGGTTTCTCACAGATACGCAGTATTTT; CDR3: CASSPIKAGGFLTDTQYF
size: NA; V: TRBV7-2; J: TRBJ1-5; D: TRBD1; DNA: TGTGCCAGCAGCCTTCAGGGGGCCGGGCAGCCCCAGCATTTT; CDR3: CASSLQGAGQPQHF
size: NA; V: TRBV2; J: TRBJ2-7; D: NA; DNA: TGTGCCAGCAGTGACGCCCGAGGCGAGCAGTACTTC; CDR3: CASSDARGEQYF
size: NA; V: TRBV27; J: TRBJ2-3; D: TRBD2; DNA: TGTGCCAGCAGCCGGGGGAGGACTAGCGGGAGCCCCACAGATACGCAGTATTTT; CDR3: CASSRGRTSGSPTDTQYF
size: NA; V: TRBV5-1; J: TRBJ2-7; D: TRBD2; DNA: TGCGCCAGCAGCCTAGTAGCGGGGGGGCCCTACGAGCAGTACTTC; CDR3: CASSLVAGGPYEQYF
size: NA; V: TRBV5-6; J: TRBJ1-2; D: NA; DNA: TGTGCCAGCAGCTTAAATAAATTACCGGGAATAGAGACGGGAGGCTACACCTTC; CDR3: CASSLNKLPGIETGGYTF
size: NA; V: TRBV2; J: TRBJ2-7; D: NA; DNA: TGTGCCAGCCGGGCAGGGTCCGACGAGCAGTACTTC; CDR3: CASRAGSDEQYF
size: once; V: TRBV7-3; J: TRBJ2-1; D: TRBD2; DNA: TGTGCCAGCAGCTTGGGTGTTGGGACTAGCGACAATGAGCAGTTCTTC; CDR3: CASSLGVGTSDNEQFF
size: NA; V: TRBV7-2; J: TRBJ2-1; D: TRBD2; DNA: TGTGCCAGCAGCTTACCGCGACTAGCGGGGGGGCAATTCTACAATGAGCAGTTCTTC; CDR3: CASSLPRLAGGQFYNEQFF
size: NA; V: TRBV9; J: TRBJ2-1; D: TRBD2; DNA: TGTGCCAGCAGCGTAGAACTAGCGGTAGACAATGAGCAGTTCTTC; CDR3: CASSVELAVDNEQFF
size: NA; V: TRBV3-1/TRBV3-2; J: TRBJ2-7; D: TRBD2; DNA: TGTGCCAGCAGCCTAGCGGGCTCCTACGAGCAGTACTTC; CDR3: CASSLAGSYEQYF
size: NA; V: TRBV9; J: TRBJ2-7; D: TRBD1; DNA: TGTGCCAGCAGCGTAAGGACAGGGGGCTACGAGCAGTACTTC; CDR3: CASSVRTGGYEQYF
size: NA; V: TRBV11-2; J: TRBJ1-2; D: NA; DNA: TGTGCCAGTCACGGACATTCAGTTGGCTACACCTTC; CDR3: CASHGHSVGYTF
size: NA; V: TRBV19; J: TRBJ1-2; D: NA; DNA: TGTGCCAGTAGTATCGAGGTGGAAGGAGCGTACTATGGCTACACCTTC; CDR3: CASSIEVEGAYYGYTF
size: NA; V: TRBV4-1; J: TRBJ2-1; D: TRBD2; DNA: TGCGCCAGCAGCCACGGGACTAGCGGGACGGTTTATTCTGCGGAGCAGTTCTTC; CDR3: CASSHGTSGTVYSAEQFF
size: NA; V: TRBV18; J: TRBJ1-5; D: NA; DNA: TGTGCCAGCTCACCTGGGGCGGGAGGTCGCAATCAGCCCCAGCATTTT; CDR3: CASSPGAGGRNQPQHF
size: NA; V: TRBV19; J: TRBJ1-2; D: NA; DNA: TGTGCCAGTAACCGCGCGGAGACGGGTCGCTATGGCTACACCTTC; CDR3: CASNRAETGRYGYTF
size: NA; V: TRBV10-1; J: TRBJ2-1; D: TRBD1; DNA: TGCGCCAGCAGTGAGACGCCGACAGGGAAGGACAATGAGCAGTTCTTC; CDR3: CASSETPTGKDNEQFF
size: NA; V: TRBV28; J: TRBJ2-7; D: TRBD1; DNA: TGTGCCAGCAGCGACCTGGGACAGGGCGGTCGCGAGCAGTACTTC; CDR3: CASSDLGQGGREQYF
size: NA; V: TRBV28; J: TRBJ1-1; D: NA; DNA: TGTGCCAGCAGTTTGCACAGTTCTTCTCCCCTGAGGGCTGAAGCTTTCTTT; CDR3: CASSLHSSSPLRAEAFF
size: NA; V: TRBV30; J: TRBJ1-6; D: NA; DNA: TGTGCCTGGAGCGCAATGGCGGGTCGTAATAATTCACCCCTCCACTTT; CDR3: CAWSAMAGRNNSPLHF
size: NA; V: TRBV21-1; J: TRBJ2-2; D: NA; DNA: TGTGCCAGCAACGGGACAAGCCGCACCGGGGAGCTGTTTTTT; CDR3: CASNGTSRTGELFF
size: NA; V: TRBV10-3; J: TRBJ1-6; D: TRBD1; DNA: TGTGCCACCGGGACAGGGGAGGGGTCACCCCTCCACTTT; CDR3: CATGTGEGSPLHF
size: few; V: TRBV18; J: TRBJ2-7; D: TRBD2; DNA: TGTGCCAGCTCTCCTTTGACTAGCGGGACCCACGAGCAGTACTTC; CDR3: CASSPLTSGTHEQYF
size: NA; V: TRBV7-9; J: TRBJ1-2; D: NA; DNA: TGTGCCAGCAGAGTTAACGTAGAGGGGGTTGGCGGCTACACCTTC; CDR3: CASRVNVEGVGGYTF
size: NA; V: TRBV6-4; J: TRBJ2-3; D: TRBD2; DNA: TGTGCCAGCAGTGACTCAGCGGGGTTCAGCACAGATACGCAGTATTTT; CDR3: CASSDSAGFSTDTQYF
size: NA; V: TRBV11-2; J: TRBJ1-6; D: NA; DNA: TGTGCCAGCAGCTTACCAGTCAGGGAACGAGATAATTCACCCCTCCACTTT; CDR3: CASSLPVRERDNSPLHF
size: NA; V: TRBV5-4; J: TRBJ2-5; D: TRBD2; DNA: TGTGCCAGCAGCAGGAGCCTAGCGGGGCAAGAGACCCAGTACTTC; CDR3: CASSRSLAGQETQYF
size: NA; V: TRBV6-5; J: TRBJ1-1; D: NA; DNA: TGTGCCAGCAGTTATTCAGGGGTAACTGAAGCTTTCTTT; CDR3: CASSYSGVTEAFF
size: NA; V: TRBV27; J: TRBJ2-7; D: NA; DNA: TGTGCCAGCAGTTCAGCAGGGGCCTACGAGCAGTACTTC; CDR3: CASSSAGAYEQYF
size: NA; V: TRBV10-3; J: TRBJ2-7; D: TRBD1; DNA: TGTGCCATCACCCGGGACAGAACCTACGAGCAGTACTTC; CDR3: CAITRDRTYEQYF